These 21 T cell receptor beta chains originate from one sample sequenced in a study of Graves' ophthalmopathy and Graves' hyperthyroidism. The TCR beta CDR3 regions underwent amplification from RNA transcripts. Amplification began with first-round RT-PCR using HTBI primers, then second-round multiplex PCR was performed. TCRdb reprocessed the multiplex PCR reads with MiXCR, giving one entry per CDR3 protein. In the table there are a few hundred thousand distinct CDR3 sequences, 17% of which are singletons. The source material was peripheral blood. The receptors stem from an adult woman with stable Graves' hyperthyroidism.

This clonotype was detected many times. The genes are TRBV6-1 and TRBJ2-7, with TRBD1 matching over 8 bases. V gave up 2 bases and J gave up 5 bases; unmatched junction bases: 8. This CDR3 is built from 15 residues. Germline V CDR1 and CDR2: MNHNS, SASEGT. The CDR3 region has the DNA TGTGCCAGCAGTGAACTCGGGACAGGAAGGAACGAGCAGTACTTC. Translated: CASSELGTGRNEQYF.

In the case of this clonotype: No conserved phenylalanine or tryptophan ends this CDR3, so it is likely a read error. V and J are TRBV14 and TRBJ2-2, with D perhaps matching TRBD2 (6 bases). CDR1 and CDR2 from the germline V gene are SGHDN and FVKESK. CDR3 length: 15 residues. The V gene lost 2 bases and the J gene lost 2 bases, with 9 bases spanning the gap. CDR3 in DNA: TGTGCCAGCAGCCAATTTAGCGGAAACACCGGGGAGCTGTTTTCT. It codes for CASSQFSGNTGELFS.

This clonotype was recorded many times. The genes are TRBV2 and TRBJ2-7, with a possible D match to TRBD2 (6 bases). CDR1 and CDR2 from the germline V gene are SNHLY and FYNNEI. V lost 4 bases, J lost 4 bases, and 14 bases lay in between. The CDR3 totals 14 residues. This CDR3 is CASSVSSGPYEQYF. The DNA for the CDR3 is TGTGCCAGCAGTGTCTCGAGCGGGCCTTACGAGCAGTACTTC.

This clonotype has at least ten counts. Here the CDR3 reads CASRQNRDGRNQPQHF. CDR3 nucleotides: TGTGCCAGCAGGCAAAACAGGGACGGTCGCAATCAGCCCCAGCATTTT. This chain links TRBV27 with TRBJ1-5; a weak D match, TRBD1 (6 bases). Germline-derived CDR1 and CDR2 are MNHEY and SMNVEV (reference sequence). Trimming left V 6 bases short and J 2 bases short, with 17 bases between. This CDR3 has 16 residues.

V gene TRBV12-3 or TRBV12-4 combines with J gene TRBJ2-7; the match to TRBD1 covers 8 bases. With V trimmed by 7 bases and J by 6 bases, 8 bases remained unmatched. CDR3 length equals 13 residues. The CDR3 bases are TGTGCCAGCAAGGGGACAGGTCTGCGCGAGCAGTACTTC. Encoded protein: CASKGTGLREQYF.

This clonotype was counted between two and nine times. A much bigger clone sits one base away, suggesting this may be a read error. The chain combines TRBV12-3 or TRBV12-4 with TRBJ1-2; possible D gene TRBD1, 5 bases. The CDR3 is 13 amino acids. Trimming cost V 6 bases and J 4 bases, with 12 bases left between them. DNA for the CDR3: TGTGCCAGCAGGCCCAGGGCCCTCTATGGCTACACCTTC. Translation gives CASRPRALYGYTF.

This clonotype was counted only a few times. The rearrangement uses TRBV19 and TRBJ2-7; the D gene is possibly TRBD2 (5 bases). CDR3 length equals 13 residues. Germline assignment: CDR1 LNHDA and CDR2 SQIVND (reference sequence). V lost 8 bases, J lost 3 bases, and 14 bases lay in between. CDR3 in amino acids: CASSPHGDYEQYF. DNA of the CDR3: TGTGCCAGTTCACCCCACGGGGACTACGAGCAGTACTTC.

The rearrangement links TRBV20-1 to TRBJ1-1; D is unresolved. There are 14 residues in the CDR3. Trimming removed 3 bases from V and 0 bases from J, with 11 bases in between. Germline V gene sequence: CDR1 DFQATT, CDR2 SNEGSKA (reference sequence). The chain's CDR3 is CSARQVGMNTEAFF. The CDR3 bases are TGCAGTGCTAGGCAGGTGGGGATGAACACTGAAGCTTTCTTT.

The table lists this clonotype with many counts. The chain recombines TRBV28 with TRBJ2-7, with a tentative D call TRBD2 (5 bases). Trimming took off 7 bases at V and 5 bases at J, with 15 bases between the two ends. This CDR3 contains 13 residues. Germline V gene sequence: CDR1 MDHEN, CDR2 SYDVKM. The CDR3, as DNA: TGTGCCAGCACCTCAACGTGGGGAGACGAGCAGTACTTC. It translates to CASTSTWGDEQYF.

This clonotype occurred many times. This sequence joins TRBV9 and TRBJ1-2, with TRBD1 matching 9 bases. The CDR3 contains 16 residues. V was pared by 3 bases and J by 1 base, with 7 bases of the junction left unmatched. Germline CDR1 SGDLS, CDR2 YYNGEE. The CDR3 reads CASSGYGQGINYGYTF. The CDR3 bases are TGTGCCAGCAGCGGATACGGACAGGGGATTAACTATGGCTACACCTTC.

This clonotype appeared many times. V and J are TRBV6-4 and TRBJ2-5, with D perhaps matching TRBD1 or TRBD2 (5 bases each). Germline V CDR1 and CDR2: MRHNA, SNTAGT. CDR3 length equals 17 residues. Trimming pared 2 bases from V and 1 base from J, leaving 17 bases between. The CDR3 nucleotides are TGTGCCAGCAGTGACACCGGGATTGAAGGGGCCCAAGAGACCCAGTACTTC. This gives the protein CASSDTGIEGAQETQYF.

This clonotype appeared many times. This sequence joins TRBV30 and TRBJ1-6, with a possible D match to TRBD1 (5 bases). V dropped 6 bases and J dropped 6 bases, with 15 bases sitting between them. Germline CDR1 reads GTSNPN; CDR2 reads SVGIG (reference sequence). The CDR3 sequence is 14 residues long. CDR3 amino acids: CACSVARGNSPLHF. The CDR3 DNA sequence: TGTGCCTGTTCGGTCGCTAGGGGTAATTCACCCCTCCACTTT.

This clonotype was counted once. V and J are TRBV4-1 and TRBJ1-1, with D unresolved. Trimming took off 0 bases at V and 4 bases at J, with 15 bases between the two ends. The CDR3 runs 16 residues. Germline CDR1 is MGHRA and CDR2 is YSYEKL. The CDR3 DNA is TGCGCCAGCAGCCAAGATGTGGCAGCTTATATCACTGAAGCTTTCTTT. It yields the protein CASSQDVAAYITEAFF.

This clonotype was counted many times. The chain is built from TRBV6-2 or TRBV6-3 and TRBJ1-2; D perhaps matches TRBD1 (5 bases). The CDR3 has 13 residues. Trimming shortened V by 2 bases and J by 10 bases, and 14 bases separated the two germline ends. Germline V gene data show CDR1 as MNHEY and CDR2 as SVGEGT. The CDR3 coding sequence is TGTGCCAGCAGTTACCCCCTTTCGGGGGACTACACCTTC. Translation gives CASSYPLSGDYTF.

The chain combines TRBV20-1 with TRBJ2-7; D might be TRBD2 (6 bases). The CDR3 loop spans 14 amino acids. From germline, CDR1 is DFQATT and CDR2 SNEGSKA (reference sequence). V was trimmed by 0 bases and J by 3 bases, leaving 12 bases between them. The CDR3 protein is CSARDPRGGYEQYF. In nucleotides, the CDR3 is TGCAGTGCTAGAGATCCTAGGGGAGGCTACGAGCAGTACTTC.

There are many counts of this clonotype. The junction and the germline gene differ at one end; a read error may be behind it. The chain carries TRBV28 and TRBJ1-1; D perhaps matches TRBD1 (6 bases). From germline, CDR1 is MDHEN and CDR2 SYDVKM. The CDR3 runs to 13 residues. The DNA for the CDR3 is TGTGCCAGCAGTCTCCGACCGACAGGCCGATTTCGATTT. Its protein is CASSLRPTGRFRF.

This clonotype was detected ten times or more. The V gene is TRBV5-1, the J gene TRBJ1-1; the D is unclear. Germline CDR1 reads SGHRS; CDR2 reads YFSETQ. V was pared by 0 bases and J by 1 base, with 4 bases between. CDR3 size: 13 residues. Here the CDR3 reads CASSLARNTEAFF. The CDR3 DNA follows: TGCGCCAGCAGCTTGGCGAGGAACACTGAAGCTTTCTTT. Supplemented by reference TRBV5-1 and TRBJ1-1, the full variable domain reads KAGVTQTPRYLIKTRGQQVTLSCSPISGHRSVSWYQQTPGQGLQFLFEYFSETQRNKGNFPGRFSGRQFSNSRSEMNVSTLELGDSALYLCASSLARNTEAFFGQGTRLTVV.

In its sample, this clonotype was seen many times. This chain uses TRBV7-6 with TRBJ2-7; tentatively, D is TRBD1 (6 bases). V was trimmed by 5 bases and J by 7 bases, leaving 15 bases between them. CDR1 is SGHVS, CDR2 FNYEAQ, per germline. The CDR3 loop spans 13 amino acids. CDR3 coding DNA: TGTGCCAGCAGCAGGACACAGGGCGGGGAGCAGTACTTC. As protein: CASSRTQGGEQYF. The full variable domain, with the rest looked up from reference TRBV7-6 and TRBJ2-7, is GAGVSQSPRYKVTKRGQDVALRCDPISGHVSLYWYRQALGQGPEFLTYFNYEAQQDKSGLPNDRFSAERPEGSISTLTIQRTEQRDSAMYRCASSRTQGGEQYFGPGTRLTVT.

This clonotype occurred many times. The J gene is TRBJ2-7, the V gene TRBV20-1; possibly TRBD1 for D (6 bases). Germline values: CDR1 DFQATT, CDR2 SNEGSKA (reference sequence). V was pared by 5 bases and J by 5 bases, with 16 bases between. The length of the CDR3 is 13 residues. The CDR3 protein is CSAPQGVLNEQYF. In nucleotides, the CDR3 is TGCAGTGCTCCACAGGGAGTACTTAACGAGCAGTACTTC.

This clonotype was counted at least ten times. The chain has TRBV28 and TRBJ1-1, with a possible D match to TRBD1 (5 bases). The CDR3 runs to 14 residues. Germline V lookup: CDR1 MDHEN, CDR2 SYDVKM. V was shortened by 5 bases and J by 1 base, with 11 bases between the two germline ends. The CDR3 is CASSRRAANTEAFF. DNA for the CDR3: TGTGCCAGCAGTCGCAGGGCTGCGAACACTGAAGCTTTCTTT. The variable domain in full, completed from reference TRBV28 and TRBJ1-1, reads DVKVTQSSRYLVKRTGEKVFLECVQDMDHENMFWYRQDPGLGLRLIYFSYDVKMKEKGDIPEGYSVSREKKERFSLILESASTNQTSMYLCASSRRAANTEAFFGQGTRLTVV.

In its sample, this clonotype was seen many times. V gene TRBV2 combines with J gene TRBJ2-5; 9 bases align to TRBD1. Trimming removed 1 base from V and 5 bases from J; junction bases left unmatched: 5. Germline lookup yields CDR1 SNHLY and CDR2 FYNNEI. The CDR3 totals 15 residues. CDR3 in amino acids: CASSEEQGAGETQYF. Written as DNA, the CDR3 is TGTGCCAGCAGTGAAGAACAGGGGGCCGGGGAGACCCAGTACTTC.